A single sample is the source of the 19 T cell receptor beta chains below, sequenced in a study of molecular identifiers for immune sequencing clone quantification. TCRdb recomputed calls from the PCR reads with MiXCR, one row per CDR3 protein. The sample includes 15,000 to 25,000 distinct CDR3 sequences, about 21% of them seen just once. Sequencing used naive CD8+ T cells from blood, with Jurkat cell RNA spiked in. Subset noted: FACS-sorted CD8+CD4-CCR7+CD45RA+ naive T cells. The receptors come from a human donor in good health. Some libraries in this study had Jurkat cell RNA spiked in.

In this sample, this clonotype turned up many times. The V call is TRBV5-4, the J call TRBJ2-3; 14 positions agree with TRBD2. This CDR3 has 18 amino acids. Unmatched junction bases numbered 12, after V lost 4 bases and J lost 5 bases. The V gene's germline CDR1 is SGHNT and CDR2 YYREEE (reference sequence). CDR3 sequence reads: CASSLPPGLAGVLDTQYF. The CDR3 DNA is TGTGCCAGCAGCCTACCCCCGGGACTAGCGGGAGTGTTAGATACGCAGTATTTT.

The CDR3, as DNA: TGTGCCAGCAGTTTTTCCCTGGACAATGAGCAGTTCTTC. Protein product: CASSFSLDNEQFF. The chain is built from TRBV12-3 or TRBV12-4 and TRBJ2-1; unclear D gene. The CDR3 sequence is 13 residues long. V lost 3 bases, J lost 5 bases, and 8 bases lay in between.

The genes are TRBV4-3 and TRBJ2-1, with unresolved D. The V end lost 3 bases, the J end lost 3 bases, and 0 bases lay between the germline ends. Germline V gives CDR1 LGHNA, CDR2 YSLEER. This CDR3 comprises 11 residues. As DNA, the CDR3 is TGCGCCAGCAGCCACTACAATGAGCAGTTCTTC. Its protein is CASSHYNEQFF.

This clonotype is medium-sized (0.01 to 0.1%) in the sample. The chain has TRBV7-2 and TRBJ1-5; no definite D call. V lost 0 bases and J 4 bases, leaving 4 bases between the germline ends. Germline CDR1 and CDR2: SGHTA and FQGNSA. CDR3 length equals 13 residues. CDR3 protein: CASSLAENQPQHF. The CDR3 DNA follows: TGTGCCAGCAGCTTAGCCGAAAATCAGCCCCAGCATTTT. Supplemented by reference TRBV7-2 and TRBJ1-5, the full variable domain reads GAGVSQSPSNKVTEKGKDVELRCDPISGHTALYWYRQSLGQGLEFLIYFQGNSAPDKSGLPSDRFSAERTGGSVSTLTIQRTQQEDSAVYLCASSLAENQPQHFGDGTRLSIL.

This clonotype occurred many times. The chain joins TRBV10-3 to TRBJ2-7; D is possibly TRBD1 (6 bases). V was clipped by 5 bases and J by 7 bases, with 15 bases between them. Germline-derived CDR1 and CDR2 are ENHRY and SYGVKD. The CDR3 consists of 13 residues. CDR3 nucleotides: TGTGCCATCAGTACGGGACAAACCGGGGAGCAGTACTTC. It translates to CAISTGQTGEQYF.

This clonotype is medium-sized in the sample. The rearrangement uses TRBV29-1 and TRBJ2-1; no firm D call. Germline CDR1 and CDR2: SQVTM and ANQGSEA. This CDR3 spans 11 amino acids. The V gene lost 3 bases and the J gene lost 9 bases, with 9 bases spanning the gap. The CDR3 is CSVDFRGEQFF. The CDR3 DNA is TGCAGCGTTGATTTCCGCGGTGAGCAGTTCTTC.

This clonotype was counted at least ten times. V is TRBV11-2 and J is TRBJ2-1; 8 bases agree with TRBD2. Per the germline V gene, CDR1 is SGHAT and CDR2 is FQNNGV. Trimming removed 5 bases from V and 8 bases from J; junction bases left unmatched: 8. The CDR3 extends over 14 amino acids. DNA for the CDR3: TGTGCCAGCAGCCCCCACGGACTAGCTGATGAGCAGTTCTTC. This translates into CASSPHGLADEQFF.

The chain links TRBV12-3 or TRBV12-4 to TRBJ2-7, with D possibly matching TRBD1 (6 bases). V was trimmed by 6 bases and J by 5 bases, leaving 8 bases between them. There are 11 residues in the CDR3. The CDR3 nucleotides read TGTGCCAGCAGCTGGGGGCACGAGCAGTACTTC. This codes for CASSWGHEQYF.

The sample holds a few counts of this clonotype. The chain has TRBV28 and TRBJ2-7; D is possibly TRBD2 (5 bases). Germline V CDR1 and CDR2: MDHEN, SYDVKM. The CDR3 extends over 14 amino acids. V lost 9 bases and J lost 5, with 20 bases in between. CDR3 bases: TGTGCCAGTTCATCCGGGCTAGCTGGGGACGAGCAGTACTTC. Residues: CASSSGLAGDEQYF.

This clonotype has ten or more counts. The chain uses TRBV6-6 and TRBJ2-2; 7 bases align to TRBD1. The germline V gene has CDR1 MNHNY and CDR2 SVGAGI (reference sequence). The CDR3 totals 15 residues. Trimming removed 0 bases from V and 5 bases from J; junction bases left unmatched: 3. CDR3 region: CASSYSTGPTGELFF. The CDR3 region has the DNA TGTGCCAGCAGTTACTCGACAGGGCCTACCGGGGAGCTGTTTTTT.

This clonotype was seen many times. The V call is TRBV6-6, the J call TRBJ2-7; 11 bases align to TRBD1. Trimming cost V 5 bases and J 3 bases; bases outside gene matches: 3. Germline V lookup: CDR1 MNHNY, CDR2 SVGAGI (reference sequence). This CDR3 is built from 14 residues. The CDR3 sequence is CASSQDRGRYEQYF. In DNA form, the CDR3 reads TGTGCCAGCAGTCAGGACAGGGGGCGCTACGAGCAGTACTTC.

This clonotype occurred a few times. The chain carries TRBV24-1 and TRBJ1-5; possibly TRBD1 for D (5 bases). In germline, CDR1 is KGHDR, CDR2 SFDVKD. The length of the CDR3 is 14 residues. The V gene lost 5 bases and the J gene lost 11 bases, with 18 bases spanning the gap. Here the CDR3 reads CATSAGRPLGSQHF. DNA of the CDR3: TGTGCCACCAGTGCGGGACGGCCCTTAGGGTCCCAGCATTTT.

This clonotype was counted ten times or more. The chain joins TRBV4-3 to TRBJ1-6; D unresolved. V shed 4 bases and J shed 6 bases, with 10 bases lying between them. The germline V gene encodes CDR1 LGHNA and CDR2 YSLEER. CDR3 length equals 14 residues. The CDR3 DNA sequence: TGCGCCAGCAGCCCAGACGGGATTAATTCACCCCTCCACTTT. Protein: CASSPDGINSPLHF.

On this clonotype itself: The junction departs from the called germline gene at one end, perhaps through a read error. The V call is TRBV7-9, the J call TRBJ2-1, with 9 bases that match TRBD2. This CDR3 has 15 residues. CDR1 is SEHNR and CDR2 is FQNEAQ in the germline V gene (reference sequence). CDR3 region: CANSFQASGTNEQFF. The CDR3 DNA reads TGTGCCAACAGCTTCCAGGCTAGCGGGACCAATGAGCAGTTCTTC.

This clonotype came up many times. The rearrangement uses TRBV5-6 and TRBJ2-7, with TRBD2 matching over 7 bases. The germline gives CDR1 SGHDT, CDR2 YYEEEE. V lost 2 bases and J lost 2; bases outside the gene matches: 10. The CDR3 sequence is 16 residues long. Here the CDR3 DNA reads TGTGCCAGCAGCTTTAAGTCCCTAGCGGAAACCTACGAGCAGTACTTC. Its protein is CASSFKSLAETYEQYF.

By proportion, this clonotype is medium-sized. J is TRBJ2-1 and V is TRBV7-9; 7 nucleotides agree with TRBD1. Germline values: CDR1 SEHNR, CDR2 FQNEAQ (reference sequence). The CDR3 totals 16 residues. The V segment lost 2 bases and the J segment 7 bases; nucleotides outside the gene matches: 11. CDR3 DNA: TGTGCCAGCAGCTTATCCGGGACAGCGAATTGGAATGAGCAGTTCTTC. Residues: CASSLSGTANWNEQFF.

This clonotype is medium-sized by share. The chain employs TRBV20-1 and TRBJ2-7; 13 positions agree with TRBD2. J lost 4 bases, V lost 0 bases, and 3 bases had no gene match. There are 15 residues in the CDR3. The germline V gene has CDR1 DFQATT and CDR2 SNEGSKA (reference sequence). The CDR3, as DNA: TGCAGTGCTAGAGAACTAGCGGGAGGGCCTTACGAGCAGTACTTC. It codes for CSARELAGGPYEQYF.

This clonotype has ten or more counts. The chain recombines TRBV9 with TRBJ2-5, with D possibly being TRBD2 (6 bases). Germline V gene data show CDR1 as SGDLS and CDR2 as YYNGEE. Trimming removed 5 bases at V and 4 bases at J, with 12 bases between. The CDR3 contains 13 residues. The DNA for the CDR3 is TGTGCCAGCAGAGCCGGGGGTTCAGAGACCCAGTACTTC. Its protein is CASRAGGSETQYF. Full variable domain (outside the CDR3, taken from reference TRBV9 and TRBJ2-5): DSGVTQTPKHLITATGQRVTLRCSPRSGDLSVYWYQQSLDQGLQFLIQYYNGEERAKGNILERFSAQQFPDLHSELNLSSLELGDSALYFCASRAGGSETQYFGPGTRLLVL.

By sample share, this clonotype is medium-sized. The CDR3: CATSDLPHEQFF. The DNA for the CDR3 is TGTGCCACCAGTGATCTTCCCCATGAGCAGTTCTTC. This chain uses TRBV24-1 with TRBJ2-1; no clear D gene. The germline V and J ends were trimmed by 3 bases and 8 bases, with 7 bases remaining between them. CDR3 length equals 12 residues. Germline lookup yields CDR1 KGHDR and CDR2 SFDVKD.